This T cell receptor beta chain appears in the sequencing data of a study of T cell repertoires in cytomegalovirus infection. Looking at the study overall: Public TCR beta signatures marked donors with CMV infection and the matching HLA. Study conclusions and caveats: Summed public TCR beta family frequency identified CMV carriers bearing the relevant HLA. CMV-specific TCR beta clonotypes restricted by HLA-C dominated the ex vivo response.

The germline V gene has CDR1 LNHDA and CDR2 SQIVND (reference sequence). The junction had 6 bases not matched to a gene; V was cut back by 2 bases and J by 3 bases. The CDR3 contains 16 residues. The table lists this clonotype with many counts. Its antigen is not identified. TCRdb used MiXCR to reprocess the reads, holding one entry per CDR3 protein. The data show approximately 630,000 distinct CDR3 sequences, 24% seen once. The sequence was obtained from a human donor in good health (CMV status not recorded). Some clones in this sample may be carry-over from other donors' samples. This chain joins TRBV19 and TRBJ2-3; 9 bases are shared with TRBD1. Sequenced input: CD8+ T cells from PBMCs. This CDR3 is CASSIHGQGRTDTQYF. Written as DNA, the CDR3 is TGTGCCAGTAGTATACATGGACAGGGGCGTACAGATACGCAGTATTTT.